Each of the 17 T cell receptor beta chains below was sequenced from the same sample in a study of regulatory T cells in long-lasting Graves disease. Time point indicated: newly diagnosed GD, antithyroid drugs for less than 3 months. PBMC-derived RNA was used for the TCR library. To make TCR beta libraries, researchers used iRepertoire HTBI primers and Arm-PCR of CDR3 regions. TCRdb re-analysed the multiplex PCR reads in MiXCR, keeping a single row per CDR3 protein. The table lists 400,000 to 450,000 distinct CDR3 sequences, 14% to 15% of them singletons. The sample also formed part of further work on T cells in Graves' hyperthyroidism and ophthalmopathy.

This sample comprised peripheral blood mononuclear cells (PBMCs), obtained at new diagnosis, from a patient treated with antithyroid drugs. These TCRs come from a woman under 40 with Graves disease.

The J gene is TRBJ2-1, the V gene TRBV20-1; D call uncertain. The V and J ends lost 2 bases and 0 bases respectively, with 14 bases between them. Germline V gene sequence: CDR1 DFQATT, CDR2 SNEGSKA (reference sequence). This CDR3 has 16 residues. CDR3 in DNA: TGCAGTGCTAGAAACCCACTCCGGAGCTCCTACAATGAGCAGTTCTTC. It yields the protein CSARNPLRSSYNEQFF.

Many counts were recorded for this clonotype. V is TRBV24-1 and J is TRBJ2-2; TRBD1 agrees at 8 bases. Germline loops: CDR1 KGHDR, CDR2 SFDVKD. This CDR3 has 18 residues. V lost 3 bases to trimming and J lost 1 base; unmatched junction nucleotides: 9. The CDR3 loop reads CATSDPPGDRMNTGELFF. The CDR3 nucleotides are TGTGCCACCAGTGATCCGCCTGGGGACAGGATGAACACCGGGGAGCTGTTTTTT.

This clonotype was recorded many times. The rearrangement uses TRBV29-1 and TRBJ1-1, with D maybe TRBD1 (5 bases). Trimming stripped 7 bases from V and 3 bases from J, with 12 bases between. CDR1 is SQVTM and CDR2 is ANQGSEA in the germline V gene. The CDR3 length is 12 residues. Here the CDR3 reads CSARVSDTEAFF. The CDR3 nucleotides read TGCAGCGCCAGGGTATCAGACACTGAAGCTTTCTTT.

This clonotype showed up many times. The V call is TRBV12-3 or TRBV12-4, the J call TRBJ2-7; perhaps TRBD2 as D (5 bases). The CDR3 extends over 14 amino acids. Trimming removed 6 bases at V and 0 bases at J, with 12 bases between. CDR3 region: CASRIGGSSYEQYF. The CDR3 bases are TGTGCCAGCAGAATCGGTGGGAGCTCCTACGAGCAGTACTTC.

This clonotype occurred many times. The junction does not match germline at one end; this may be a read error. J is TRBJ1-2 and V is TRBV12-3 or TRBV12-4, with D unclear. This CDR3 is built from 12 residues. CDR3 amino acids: CASTAGSNGYTF. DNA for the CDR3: TGCGCCAGCACCGCCGGGTCTAATGGCTACACCTTC.

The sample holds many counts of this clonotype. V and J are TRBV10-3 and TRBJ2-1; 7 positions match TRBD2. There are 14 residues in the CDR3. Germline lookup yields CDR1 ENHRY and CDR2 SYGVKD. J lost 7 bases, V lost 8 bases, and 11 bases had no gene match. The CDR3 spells CAIEKGGSGNEQFF. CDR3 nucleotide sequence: TGTGCCATCGAGAAGGGAGGGTCGGGGAATGAGCAGTTCTTC.

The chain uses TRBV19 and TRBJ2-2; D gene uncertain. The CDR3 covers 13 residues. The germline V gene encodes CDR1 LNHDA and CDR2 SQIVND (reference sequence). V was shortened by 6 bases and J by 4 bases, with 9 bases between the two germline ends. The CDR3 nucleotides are TGTGCCAGTAGCCAATTACGCACCGGGGAGCTGTTTTTT. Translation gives CASSQLRTGELFF.

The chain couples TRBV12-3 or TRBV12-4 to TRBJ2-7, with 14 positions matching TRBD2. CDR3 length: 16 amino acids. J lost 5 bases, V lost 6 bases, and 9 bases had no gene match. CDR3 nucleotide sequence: TGTGCCAGCAGGTCCGGGACTAGCGGGAGAAGCCACGAGCAGTACTTC. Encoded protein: CASRSGTSGRSHEQYF.

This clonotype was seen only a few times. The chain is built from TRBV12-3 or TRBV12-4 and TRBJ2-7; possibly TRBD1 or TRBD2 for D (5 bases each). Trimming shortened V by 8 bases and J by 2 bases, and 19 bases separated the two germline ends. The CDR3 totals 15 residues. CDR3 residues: CASHKTGTGPYEQYF. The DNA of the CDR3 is TGTGCCAGCCATAAGACCGGGACCGGTCCCTACGAGCAGTACTTC.

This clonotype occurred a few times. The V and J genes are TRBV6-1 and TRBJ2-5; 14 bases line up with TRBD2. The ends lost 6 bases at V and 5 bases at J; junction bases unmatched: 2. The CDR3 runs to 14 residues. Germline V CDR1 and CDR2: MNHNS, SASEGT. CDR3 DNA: TGTGCCAGCAGGGGGACTAGCGGGAGTGAGACCCAGTACTTC. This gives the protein CASRGTSGSETQYF.

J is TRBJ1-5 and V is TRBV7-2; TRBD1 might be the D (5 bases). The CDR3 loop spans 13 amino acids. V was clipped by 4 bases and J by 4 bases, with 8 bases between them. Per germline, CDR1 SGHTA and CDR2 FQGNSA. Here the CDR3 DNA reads TGTGCCAGCAGCTCGGGGGATAATCAGCCCCAGCATTTT. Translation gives CASSSGDNQPQHF.

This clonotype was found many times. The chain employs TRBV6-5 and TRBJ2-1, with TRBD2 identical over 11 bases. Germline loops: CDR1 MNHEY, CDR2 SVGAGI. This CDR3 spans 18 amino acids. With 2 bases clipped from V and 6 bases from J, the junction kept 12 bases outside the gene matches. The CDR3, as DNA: TGTGCCAGCAGTTACGACCCCCGGGTAGCGGGAGGGAGCAATGAGCAGTTCTTC. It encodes CASSYDPRVAGGSNEQFF.

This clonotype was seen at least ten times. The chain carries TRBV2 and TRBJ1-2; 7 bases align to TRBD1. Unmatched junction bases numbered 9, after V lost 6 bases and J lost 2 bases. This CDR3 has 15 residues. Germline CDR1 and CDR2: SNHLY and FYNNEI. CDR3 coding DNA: TGTGCCAGCAGGGCACAGGGGCTATCGAACTATGGCTACACCTTC. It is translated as CASRAQGLSNYGYTF.

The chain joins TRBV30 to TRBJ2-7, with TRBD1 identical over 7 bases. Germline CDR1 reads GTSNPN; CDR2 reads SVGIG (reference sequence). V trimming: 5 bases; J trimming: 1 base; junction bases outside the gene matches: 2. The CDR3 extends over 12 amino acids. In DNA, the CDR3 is TGTGCCTGGGGGACAGTTTCCTACGAGCAGTACTTC. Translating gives CAWGTVSYEQYF.

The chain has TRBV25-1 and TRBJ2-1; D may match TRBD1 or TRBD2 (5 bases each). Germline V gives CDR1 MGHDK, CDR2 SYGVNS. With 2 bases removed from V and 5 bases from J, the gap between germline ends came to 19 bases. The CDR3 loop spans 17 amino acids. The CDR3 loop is CASSESLGRGENNEQFF. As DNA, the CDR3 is TGTGCCAGCAGTGAAAGTCTCGGGCGAGGGGAAAACAATGAGCAGTTCTTC.

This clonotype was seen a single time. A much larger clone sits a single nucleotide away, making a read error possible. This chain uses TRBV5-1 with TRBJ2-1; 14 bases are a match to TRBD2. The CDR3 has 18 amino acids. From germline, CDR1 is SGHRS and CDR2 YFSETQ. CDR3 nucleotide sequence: TGCGCCAGCGGCCTGGGACTAGCGGGAGCAAAGAATACGGATGAGCGGTTCTTC. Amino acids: CASGLGLAGAKNTDERFF.

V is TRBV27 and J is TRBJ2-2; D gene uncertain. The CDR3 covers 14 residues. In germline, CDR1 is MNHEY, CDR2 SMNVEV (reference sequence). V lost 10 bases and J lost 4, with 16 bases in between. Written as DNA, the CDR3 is TGTGCCATCAGCGATCGGGTCTCCACCGGGGAGCTGTTTTTT. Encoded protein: CAISDRVSTGELFF.